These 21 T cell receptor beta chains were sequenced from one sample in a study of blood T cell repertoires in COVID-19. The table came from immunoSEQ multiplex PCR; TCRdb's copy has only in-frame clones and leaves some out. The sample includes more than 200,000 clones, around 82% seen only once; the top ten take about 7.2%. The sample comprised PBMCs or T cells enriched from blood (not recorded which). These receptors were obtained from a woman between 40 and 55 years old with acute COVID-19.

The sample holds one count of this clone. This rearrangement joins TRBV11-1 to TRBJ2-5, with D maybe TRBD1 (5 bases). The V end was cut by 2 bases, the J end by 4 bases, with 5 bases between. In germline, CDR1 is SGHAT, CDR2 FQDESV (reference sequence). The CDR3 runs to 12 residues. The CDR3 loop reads CASSLQGETQYF. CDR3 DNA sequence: TGTGCCAGCAGCTTACAGGGAGAGACCCAGTACTTC.

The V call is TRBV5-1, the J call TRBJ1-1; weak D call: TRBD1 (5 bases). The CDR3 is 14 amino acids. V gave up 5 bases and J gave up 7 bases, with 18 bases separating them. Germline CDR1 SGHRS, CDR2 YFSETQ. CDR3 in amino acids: CASSTRGTSREAFF. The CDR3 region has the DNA TGCGCCAGCAGTACACGGGGGACGTCCCGTGAAGCTTTCTTT.

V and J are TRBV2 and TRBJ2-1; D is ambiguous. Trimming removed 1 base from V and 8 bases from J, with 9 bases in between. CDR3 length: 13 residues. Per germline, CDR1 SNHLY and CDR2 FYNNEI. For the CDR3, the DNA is TGTGCCAGCAGTGAAGTTCTTTCCTATGAGCAGTTCTTC. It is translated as CASSEVLSYEQFF.

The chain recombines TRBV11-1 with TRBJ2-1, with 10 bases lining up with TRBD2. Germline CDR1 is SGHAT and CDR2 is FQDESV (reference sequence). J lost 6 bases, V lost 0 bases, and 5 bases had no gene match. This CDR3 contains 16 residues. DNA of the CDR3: TGTGCCAGCAGCTTAGCGGGGACTAGCGTTTCCAATGAGCAGTTCTTC. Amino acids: CASSLAGTSVSNEQFF.

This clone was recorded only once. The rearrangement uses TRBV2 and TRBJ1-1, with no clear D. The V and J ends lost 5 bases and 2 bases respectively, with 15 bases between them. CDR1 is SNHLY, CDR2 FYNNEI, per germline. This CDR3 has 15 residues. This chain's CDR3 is CASSLGGGFNTEAFF. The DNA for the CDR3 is TGTGCCAGCAGTCTTGGCGGAGGCTTTAACACTGAAGCTTTCTTT.

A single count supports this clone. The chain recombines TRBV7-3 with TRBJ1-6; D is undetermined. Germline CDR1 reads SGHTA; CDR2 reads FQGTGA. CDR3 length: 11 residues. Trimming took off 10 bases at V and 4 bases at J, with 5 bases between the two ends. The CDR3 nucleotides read TGTGCCACCCCATATAATTCACCCCTCCACTTT. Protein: CATPYNSPLHF.

The CDR3 DNA sequence: TGTGCCAGCAGCTCCGGAAGCGGGAGAGTTATATACGAGCAGTACTTC. Translated, it gives CASSSGSGRVIYEQYF. J is TRBJ2-7 and V is TRBV7-6, with 8 nucleotides matching TRBD2. The CDR3 is made up of 16 amino acids. Looked up from germline, CDR1 is SGHVS and CDR2 is FNYEAQ. V was pared by 4 bases and J by 4 bases, with 12 bases of the junction left unmatched.

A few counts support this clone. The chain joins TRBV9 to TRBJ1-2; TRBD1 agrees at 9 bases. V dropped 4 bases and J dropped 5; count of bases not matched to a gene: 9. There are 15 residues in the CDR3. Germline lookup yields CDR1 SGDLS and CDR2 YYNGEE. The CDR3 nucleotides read TGTGCCAGCAGCACTTCCGGGACAGGGCATTATGGCTACACCTTC. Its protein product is CASSTSGTGHYGYTF.

CDR3 region: CASSRQAGVSPQHF. In DNA, the CDR3 is TGTGCCAGCAGTCGACAGGCCGGGGTATCGCCCCAGCATTTT. The chain links TRBV6-5 to TRBJ1-5; D may be TRBD1 (6 bases). CDR3 length: 14 residues. Trimming removed 5 bases from V and 9 bases from J, with 17 bases in between. Germline V gene lookup returns CDR1 MNHEY and CDR2 SVGAGI.

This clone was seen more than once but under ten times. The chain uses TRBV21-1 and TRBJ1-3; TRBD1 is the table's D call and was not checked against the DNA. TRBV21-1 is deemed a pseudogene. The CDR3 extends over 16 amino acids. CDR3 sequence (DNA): TGTGCCAGCAAGACATACAGGAGCTACTCTGGAAACACCATATATTTT. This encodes CASKTYRSYSGNTIYF.

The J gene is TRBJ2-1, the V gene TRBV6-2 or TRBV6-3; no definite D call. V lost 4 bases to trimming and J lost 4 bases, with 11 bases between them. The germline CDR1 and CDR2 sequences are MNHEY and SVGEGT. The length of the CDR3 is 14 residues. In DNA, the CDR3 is TGTGCCAGCAGTTTCCTGCGTCGATACAATGAGCAGTTCTTC. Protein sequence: CASSFLRRYNEQFF.

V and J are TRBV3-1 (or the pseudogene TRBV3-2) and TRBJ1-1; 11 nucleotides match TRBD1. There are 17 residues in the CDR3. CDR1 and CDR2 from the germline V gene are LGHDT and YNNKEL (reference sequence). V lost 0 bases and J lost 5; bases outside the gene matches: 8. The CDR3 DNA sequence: TGTGCCAGCAGCCAAGACCTCCTTGGGGACAGGGGGACTGAAGCTTTCTTT. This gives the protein CASSQDLLGDRGTEAFF.

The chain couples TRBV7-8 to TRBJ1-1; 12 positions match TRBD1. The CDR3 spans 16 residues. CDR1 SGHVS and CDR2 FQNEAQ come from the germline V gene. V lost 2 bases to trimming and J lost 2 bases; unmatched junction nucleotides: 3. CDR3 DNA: TGTGCCAGCAGCTTAAGGGACAGGGGGCCCAACACTGAAGCTTTCTTT. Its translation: CASSLRDRGPNTEAFF.

CDR3 residues: CASSFPSGQPQHF. The DNA for the CDR3 is TGTGCCAGCAGTTTCCCCTCGGGTCAGCCCCAGCATTTT. V and J are TRBV12-3 or TRBV12-4 and TRBJ1-5; D gene unclear. V lost 3 bases, J lost 6 bases, and 9 bases lay in between. The CDR3 loop spans 13 amino acids.

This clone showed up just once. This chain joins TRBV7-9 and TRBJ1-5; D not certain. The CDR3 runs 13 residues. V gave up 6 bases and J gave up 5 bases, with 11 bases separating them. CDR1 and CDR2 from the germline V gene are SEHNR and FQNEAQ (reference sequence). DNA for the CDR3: TGTGCCAGCAGGGCGGAGGAAGATCAGCCCCAGCATTTT. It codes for CASRAEEDQPQHF.

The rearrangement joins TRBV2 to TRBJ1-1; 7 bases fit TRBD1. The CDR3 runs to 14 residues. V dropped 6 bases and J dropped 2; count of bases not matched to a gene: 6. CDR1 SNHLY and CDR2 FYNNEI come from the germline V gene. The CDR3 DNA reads TGTGCCAGCAGGATGGGACAGAGAAACACTGAAGCTTTCTTT. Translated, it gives CASRMGQRNTEAFF.

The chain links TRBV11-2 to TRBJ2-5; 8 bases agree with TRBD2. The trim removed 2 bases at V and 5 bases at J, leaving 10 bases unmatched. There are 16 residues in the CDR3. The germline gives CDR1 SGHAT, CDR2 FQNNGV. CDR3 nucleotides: TGTGCCAGCAGCTTACTCTCCGGGGGGGCGGAGGAGACCCAGTACTTC. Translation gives CASSLLSGGAEETQYF. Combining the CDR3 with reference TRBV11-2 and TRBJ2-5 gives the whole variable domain EAGVAQSPRYKIIEKRQSVAFWCNPISGHATLYWYQQILGQGPKLLIQFQNNGVVDDSQLPKDRFSAERLKGVDSTLKIQPAKLEDSAVYLCASSLLSGGAEETQYFGPGTRLLVL.

The CDR3 coding sequence is TGTGCCAGCAGCCACCAGACAGATTCTAATGAAAAACTGTTTTTT. It specifies CASSHQTDSNEKLFF. The chain uses TRBV6-5 and TRBJ1-4, with D perhaps TRBD1 (5 bases). The CDR3 extends over 15 amino acids. Per the germline V gene, CDR1 is MNHEY and CDR2 is SVGAGI. V shed 6 bases and J shed 3 bases, with 14 bases lying between them.

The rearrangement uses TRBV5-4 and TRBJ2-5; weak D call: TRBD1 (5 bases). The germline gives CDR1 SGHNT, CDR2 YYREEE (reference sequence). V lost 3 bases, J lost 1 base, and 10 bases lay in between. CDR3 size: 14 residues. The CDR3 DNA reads TGTGCCAGCAGCTCTGGACAACGCCAAGAGACCCAGTACTTC. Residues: CASSSGQRQETQYF. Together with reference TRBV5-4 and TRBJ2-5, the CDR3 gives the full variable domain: ETGVTQSPTHLIKTRGQQVTLRCSSQSGHNTVSWYQQALGQGPQFIFQYYREEENGRGNFPPRFSGLQFPNYSSELNVNALELDDSALYLCASSSGQRQETQYFGPGTRLLVL.

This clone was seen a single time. CDR3 sequence (DNA): TGTGCCACAGACAGGGGGCATCAGCCCCAGCATTTT. Translating gives CATDRGHQPQHF. The rearrangement joins TRBV24-1 to TRBJ1-5, with 10 bases matching TRBD1. Germline values: CDR1 KGHDR, CDR2 SFDVKD. CDR3 length equals 12 residues. Trimming cost V 10 bases and J 5 bases; bases outside gene matches: 1.

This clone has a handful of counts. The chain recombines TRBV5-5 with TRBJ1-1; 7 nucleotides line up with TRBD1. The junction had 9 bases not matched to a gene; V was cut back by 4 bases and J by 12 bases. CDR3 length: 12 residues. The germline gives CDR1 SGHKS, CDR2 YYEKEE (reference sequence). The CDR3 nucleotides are TGTGCCAGCAGCGCCCCGACAGGGTTGACTTTCTTT. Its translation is CASSAPTGLTFF.